The sequence of this T cell receptor (beta chain) was determined in a study of T cell responses to AZD1222 COVID-19 vaccine. Per germline, CDR1 DFQATT and CDR2 SNEGSKA (reference sequence). The CDR3 has 12 amino acids. V dropped 3 bases and J dropped 2 bases, with 8 bases sitting between them. Details on this clone: Antigen specificity is unknown.

The assay was immunoSEQ multiplex PCR, and TCRdb's table has in-frame clones only and misses some. The table records about 190,000 clones, about 89% of them present only once. Study-wide points: Females made up more of the donors, who were largely white British, and clonal diversity may have come out too low. Seropositive at baseline were only a handful of AZD1222 recipients. Spike-specific TCR breadth and depth both grew after two AZD1222 doses. Spike regions recognized by vaccine-associated CD4 TCRs spanned the protein, led by 160-218 and 743-854.

V usage is TRBV20-1 and J usage is TRBJ2-7, with unresolved D. The origin of this receptor is an adult in good health. The sequenced sample was peripheral blood, obtained on day 0 of MenACWY control vaccination. The CDR3 DNA sequence: TGCAGTGCTAGTACAGTCACCTACGAGCAGTACTTC. Its protein is CSASTVTYEQYF.